This T cell receptor beta chain stems from a study of shared clonotypes between healthy human individuals. Study-level results: Clonotypes which were not shared had lower generation probabilities than clonotypes that all four donors shared. Naive CD4 clonotypes were shared across a handful of donors at around 5%.

A note on this clone: The target antigen is unknown.

Produced via immunoSEQ multiplex PCR; TCRdb's table is partial and in-frame only. The table includes 1.6 million or so clones, roughly 96% detected once. From germline, CDR1 is KGHSH and CDR2 LQKENI. The CDR3 extends over 12 amino acids. Trimming shortened V by 5 bases and J by 1 base, and 5 bases separated the two germline ends. Sequencing used naive CD4+ T cells sorted from blood. Stated subset: CD45RA+ positively selected. The origin of this receptor is a man aged 25-40 years in good health. The chain carries TRBV18 and TRBJ1-1; D gene uncertain. The CDR3: CASSTGNTEAFF. CDR3 bases: TGTGCCAGCTCAACGGGGAACACTGAAGCTTTCTTT.